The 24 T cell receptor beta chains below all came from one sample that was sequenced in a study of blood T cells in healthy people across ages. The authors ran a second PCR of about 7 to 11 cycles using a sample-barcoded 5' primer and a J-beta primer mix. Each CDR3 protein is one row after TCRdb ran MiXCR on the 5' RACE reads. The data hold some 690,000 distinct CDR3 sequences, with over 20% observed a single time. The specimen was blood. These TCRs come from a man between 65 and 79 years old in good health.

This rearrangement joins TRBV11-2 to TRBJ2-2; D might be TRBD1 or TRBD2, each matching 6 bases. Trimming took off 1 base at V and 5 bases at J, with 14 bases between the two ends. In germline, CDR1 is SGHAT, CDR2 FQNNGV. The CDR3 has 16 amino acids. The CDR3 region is CASSLGRGRRTGELFF. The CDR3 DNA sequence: TGTGCCAGCAGCTTAGGTCGGGGGCGAAGAACCGGGGAGCTGTTTTTT.

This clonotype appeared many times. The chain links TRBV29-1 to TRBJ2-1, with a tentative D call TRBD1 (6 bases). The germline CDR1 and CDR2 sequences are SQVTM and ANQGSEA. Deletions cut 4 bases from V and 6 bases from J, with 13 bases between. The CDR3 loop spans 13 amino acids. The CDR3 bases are TGCAGCGTTGCCGAAATACAGGGCAATGAGCAGTTCTTC. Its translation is CSVAEIQGNEQFF.

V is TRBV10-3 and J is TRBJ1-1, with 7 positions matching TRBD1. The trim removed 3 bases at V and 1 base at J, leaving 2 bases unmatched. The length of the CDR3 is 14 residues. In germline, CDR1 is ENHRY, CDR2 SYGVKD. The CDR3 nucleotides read TGTGCCATCAGTGATAAGGGGGCGAACACTGAAGCTTTCTTT. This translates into CAISDKGANTEAFF.

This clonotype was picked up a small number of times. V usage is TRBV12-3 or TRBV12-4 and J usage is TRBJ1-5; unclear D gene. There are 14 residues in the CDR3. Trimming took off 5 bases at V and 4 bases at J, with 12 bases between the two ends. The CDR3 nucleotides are TGTGCCAGCAGTACGACCGGGCGAAATCAGCCCCAGCATTTT. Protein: CASSTTGRNQPQHF.

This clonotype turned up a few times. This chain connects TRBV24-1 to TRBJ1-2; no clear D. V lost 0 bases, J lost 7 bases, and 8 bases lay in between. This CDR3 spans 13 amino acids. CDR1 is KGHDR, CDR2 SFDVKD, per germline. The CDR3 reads CATSDLPSAGYTF. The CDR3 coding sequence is TGTGCCACCAGTGATTTGCCGTCGGCTGGCTACACCTTC.

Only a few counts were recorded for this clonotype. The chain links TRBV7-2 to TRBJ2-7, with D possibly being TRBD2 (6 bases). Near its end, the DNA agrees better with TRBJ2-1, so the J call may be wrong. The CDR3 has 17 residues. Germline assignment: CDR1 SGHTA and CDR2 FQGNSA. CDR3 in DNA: TGTGCCAGCAGCTTAAGTGCTGTAGCGGACGCATACAATGAGCAGTTCTTC. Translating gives CASSLSAVADAYNEQFF.

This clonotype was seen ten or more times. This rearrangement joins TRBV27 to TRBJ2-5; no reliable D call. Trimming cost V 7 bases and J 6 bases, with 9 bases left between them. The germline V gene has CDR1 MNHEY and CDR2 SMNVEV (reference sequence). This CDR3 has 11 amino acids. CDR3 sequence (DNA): TGTGCCAGCATAAAGAGGCAGACCCAGTACTTC. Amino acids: CASIKRQTQYF.

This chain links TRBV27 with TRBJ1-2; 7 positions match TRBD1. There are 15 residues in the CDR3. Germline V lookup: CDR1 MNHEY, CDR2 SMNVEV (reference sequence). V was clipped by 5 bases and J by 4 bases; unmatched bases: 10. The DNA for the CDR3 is TGTGCCAGCAGTCCAACAACAGGGGCGGCCTATGGCTACACCTTC. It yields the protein CASSPTTGAAYGYTF.

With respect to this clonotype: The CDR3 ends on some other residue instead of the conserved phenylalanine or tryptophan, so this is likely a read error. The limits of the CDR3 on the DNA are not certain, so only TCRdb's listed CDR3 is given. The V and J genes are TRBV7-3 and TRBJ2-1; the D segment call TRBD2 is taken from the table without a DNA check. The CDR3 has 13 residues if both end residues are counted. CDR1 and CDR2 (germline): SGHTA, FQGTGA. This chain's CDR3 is CASSEGGWNEQFS.

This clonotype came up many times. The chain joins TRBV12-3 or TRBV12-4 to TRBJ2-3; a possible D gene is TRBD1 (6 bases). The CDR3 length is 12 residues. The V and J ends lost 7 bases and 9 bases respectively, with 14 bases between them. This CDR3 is CASNQGLGTQYF. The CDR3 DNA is TGTGCCAGCAATCAGGGGTTGGGAACGCAGTATTTT.

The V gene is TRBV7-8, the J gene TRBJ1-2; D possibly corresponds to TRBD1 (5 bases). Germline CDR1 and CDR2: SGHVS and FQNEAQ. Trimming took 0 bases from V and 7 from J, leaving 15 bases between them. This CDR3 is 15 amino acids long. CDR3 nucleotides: TGTGCCAGCAGCTTAGCAGGCAGGGTGGGAAGTGGCTACACCTTC. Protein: CASSLAGRVGSGYTF.

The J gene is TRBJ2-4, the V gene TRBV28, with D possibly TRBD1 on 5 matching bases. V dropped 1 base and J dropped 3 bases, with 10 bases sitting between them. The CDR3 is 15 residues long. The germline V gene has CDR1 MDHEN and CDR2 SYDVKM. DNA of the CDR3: TGTGCCAGCAGTTTATCTAGACAGAACAAAAACATTCAGTACTTC. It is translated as CASSLSRQNKNIQYF.

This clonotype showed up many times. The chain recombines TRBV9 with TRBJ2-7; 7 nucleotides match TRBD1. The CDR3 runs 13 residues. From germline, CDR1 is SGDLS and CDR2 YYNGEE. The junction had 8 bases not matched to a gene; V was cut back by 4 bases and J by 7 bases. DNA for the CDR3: TGTGCCAGCAGCCCGACAGGGATCTATGAGCAGTACTTC. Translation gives CASSPTGIYEQYF.

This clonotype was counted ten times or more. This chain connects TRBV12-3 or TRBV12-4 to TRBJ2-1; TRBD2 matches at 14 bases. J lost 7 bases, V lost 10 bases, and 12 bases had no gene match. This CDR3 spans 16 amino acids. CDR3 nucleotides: TGTGCCATCAACCCGACTAGCGGGGGGGCTAGGAATGAGCAGTTCTTC. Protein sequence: CAINPTSGGARNEQFF.

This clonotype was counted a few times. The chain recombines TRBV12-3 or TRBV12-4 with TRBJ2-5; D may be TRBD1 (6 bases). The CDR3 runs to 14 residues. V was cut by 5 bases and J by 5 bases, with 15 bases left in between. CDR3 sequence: CASSPRTVPETQYF. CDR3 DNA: TGTGCCAGCAGTCCGAGGACAGTTCCCGAGACCCAGTACTTC.

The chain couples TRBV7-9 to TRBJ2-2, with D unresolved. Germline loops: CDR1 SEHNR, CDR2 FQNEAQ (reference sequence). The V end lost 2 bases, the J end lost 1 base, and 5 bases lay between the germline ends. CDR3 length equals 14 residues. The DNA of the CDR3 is TGTGCCAGCAGCTTAATTGAGAACACCGGGGAGCTGTTTTTT. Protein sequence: CASSLIENTGELFF.

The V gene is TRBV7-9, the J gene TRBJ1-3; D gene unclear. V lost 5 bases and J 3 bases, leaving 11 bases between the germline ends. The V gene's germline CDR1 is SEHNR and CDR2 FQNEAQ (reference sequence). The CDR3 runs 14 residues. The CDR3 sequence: CASSPSSGGNTIYF. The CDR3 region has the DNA TGTGCCAGCAGCCCTAGTTCGGGTGGAAACACCATATATTTT.

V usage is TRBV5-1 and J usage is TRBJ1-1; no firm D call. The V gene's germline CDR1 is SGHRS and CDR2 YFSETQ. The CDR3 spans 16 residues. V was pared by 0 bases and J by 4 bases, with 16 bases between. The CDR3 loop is CASSLARGRISTEAFF. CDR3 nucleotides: TGCGCCAGCAGCTTGGCCAGAGGCAGAATTTCCACTGAAGCTTTCTTT.

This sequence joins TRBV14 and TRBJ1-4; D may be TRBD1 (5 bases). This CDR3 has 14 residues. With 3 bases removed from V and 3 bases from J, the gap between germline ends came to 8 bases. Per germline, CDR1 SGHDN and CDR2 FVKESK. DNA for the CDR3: TGTGCCAGCAGCCAGGGGCTGCCTAATGAAAAACTGTTTTTT. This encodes CASSQGLPNEKLFF.

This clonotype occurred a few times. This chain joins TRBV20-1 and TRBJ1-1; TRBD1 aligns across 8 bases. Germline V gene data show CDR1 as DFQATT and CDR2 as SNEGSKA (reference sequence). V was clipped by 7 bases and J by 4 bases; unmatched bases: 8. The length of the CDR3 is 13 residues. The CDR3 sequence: CSGQGASGTEAFF. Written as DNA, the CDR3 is TGCAGTGGTCAGGGGGCGTCGGGCACTGAAGCTTTCTTT.

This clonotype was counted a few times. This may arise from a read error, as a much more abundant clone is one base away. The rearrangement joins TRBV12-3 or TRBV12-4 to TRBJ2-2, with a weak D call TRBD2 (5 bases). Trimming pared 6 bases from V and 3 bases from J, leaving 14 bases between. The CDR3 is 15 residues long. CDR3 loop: CASSQTTTDTGELFF. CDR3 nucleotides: TGTGCCAGCAGCCAAACGACTACCGACACCGGGGAGCTGTTTTTT.

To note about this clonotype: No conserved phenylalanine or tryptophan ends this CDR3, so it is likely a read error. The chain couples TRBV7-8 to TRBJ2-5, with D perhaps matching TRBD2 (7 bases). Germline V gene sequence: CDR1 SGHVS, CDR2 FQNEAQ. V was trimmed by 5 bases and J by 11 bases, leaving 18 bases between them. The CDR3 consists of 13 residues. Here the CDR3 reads CASSLGGAGEQYV. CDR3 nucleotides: TGTGCCAGCAGCCTAGGGGGGGCAGGGGAGCAGTACGTC.

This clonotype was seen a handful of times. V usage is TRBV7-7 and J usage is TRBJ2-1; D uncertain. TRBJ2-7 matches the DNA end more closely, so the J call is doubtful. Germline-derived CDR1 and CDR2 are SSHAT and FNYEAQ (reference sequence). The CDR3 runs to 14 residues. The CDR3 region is CASSLEVLGYEQYF. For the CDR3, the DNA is TGTGCCAGCAGCTTAGAGGTTCTGGGGTACGAGCAGTACTTC.

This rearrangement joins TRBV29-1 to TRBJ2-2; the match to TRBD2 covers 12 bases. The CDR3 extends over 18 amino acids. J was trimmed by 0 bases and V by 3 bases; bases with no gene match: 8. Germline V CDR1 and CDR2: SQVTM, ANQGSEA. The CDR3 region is CSVELLAGGLTNTGELFF. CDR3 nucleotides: TGCAGCGTTGAGTTACTAGCGGGAGGCCTTACGAACACCGGGGAGCTGTTTTTT.